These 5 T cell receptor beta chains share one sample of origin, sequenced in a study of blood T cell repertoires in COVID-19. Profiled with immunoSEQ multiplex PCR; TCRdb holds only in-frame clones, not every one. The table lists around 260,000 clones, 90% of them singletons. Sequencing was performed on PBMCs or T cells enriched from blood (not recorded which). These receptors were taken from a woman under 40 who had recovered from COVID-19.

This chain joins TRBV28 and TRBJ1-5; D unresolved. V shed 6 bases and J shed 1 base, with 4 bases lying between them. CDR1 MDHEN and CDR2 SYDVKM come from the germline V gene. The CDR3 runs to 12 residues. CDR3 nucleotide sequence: TGTGCCAGCAGCGGGAGCAATCAGCCCCAGCATTTT. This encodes CASSGSNQPQHF. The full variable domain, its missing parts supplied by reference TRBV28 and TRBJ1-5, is DVKVTQSSRYLVKRTGEKVFLECVQDMDHENMFWYRQDPGLGLRLIYFSYDVKMKEKGDIPEGYSVSREKKERFSLILESASTNQTSMYLCASSGSNQPQHFGDGTRLSIL.

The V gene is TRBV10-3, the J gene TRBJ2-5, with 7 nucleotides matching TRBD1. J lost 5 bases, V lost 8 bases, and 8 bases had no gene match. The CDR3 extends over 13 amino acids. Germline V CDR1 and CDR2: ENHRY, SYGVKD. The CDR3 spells CAIRQGEGETQYF. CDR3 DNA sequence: TGTGCCATCCGACAGGGTGAGGGGGAGACCCAGTACTTC.

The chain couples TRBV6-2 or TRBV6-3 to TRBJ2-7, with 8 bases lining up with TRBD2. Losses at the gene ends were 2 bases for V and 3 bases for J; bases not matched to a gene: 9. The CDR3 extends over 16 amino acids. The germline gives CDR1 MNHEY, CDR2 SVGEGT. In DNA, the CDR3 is TGTGCCAGCAGTTACCGCCGGGGGGGAGGGGTCTACGAGCAGTACTTC. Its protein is CASSYRRGGGVYEQYF.

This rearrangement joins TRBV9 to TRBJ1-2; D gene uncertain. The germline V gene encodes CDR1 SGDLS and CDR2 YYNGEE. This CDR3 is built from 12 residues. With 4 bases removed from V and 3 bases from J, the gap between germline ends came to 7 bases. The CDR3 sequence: CASSSQDYGYTF. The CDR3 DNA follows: TGTGCCAGCAGCTCCCAGGACTATGGCTACACCTTC.

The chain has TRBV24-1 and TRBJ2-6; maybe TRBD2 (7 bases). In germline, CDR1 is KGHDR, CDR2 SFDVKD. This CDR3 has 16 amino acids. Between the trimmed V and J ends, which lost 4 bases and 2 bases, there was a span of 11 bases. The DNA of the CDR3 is TGTGCCACCAGTGAACCGGGGGGCCCTGGGGCCAACGTCCTGACTTTC. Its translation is CATSEPGGPGANVLTF.